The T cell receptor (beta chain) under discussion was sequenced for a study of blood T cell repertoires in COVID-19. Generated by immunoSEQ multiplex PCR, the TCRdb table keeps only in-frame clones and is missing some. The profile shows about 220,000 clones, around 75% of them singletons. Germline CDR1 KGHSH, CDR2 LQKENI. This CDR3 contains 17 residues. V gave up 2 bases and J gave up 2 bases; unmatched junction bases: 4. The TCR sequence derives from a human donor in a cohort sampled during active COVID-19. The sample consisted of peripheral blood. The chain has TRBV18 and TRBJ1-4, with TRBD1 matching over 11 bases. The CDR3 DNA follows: TGTGCCAGCTCACCAGGACAGGGGGCGATTACTAATGAAAAACTGTTTTTT. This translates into CASSPGQGAITNEKLFF.